The 30 T cell receptor beta chains below all came from one sample that was sequenced in a study of shared clonotypes between healthy human individuals. TCRdb keeps only in-frame clones here, not all; method: immunoSEQ multiplex PCR. In the table there are about a million clones, about 75% of which are singletons. The specimen was memory CD4+ T cells sorted from blood. The subset was: CD45RA-negative fraction. These receptors came from a man between 18 and 29 years old in good health.

There are many counts of this clone. The chain employs TRBV6-4 and TRBJ2-3; D might be TRBD2 (6 bases). V shed 0 bases and J shed 5 bases, with 12 bases lying between them. Germline loops: CDR1 MRHNA, CDR2 SNTAGT. This CDR3 is built from 15 residues. The CDR3 reads CASSDSSGSLDTQYF. The CDR3 coding sequence is TGTGCCAGCAGTGACTCGTCCGGGAGTTTAGATACGCAGTATTTT.

V usage is TRBV2 and J usage is TRBJ2-5; D might be TRBD2 (5 bases). V lost 8 bases to trimming and J lost 4 bases, with 8 bases between them. There are 11 residues in the CDR3. Looked up from germline, CDR1 is SNHLY and CDR2 is FYNNEI. The CDR3 DNA follows: TGTGCCAGCTACAGCGGAGAGACCCAGTACTTC. Protein: CASYSGETQYF.

The chain is built from TRBV5-4 and TRBJ1-2, with D uncertain. The CDR3 spans 15 residues. Germline CDR1 and CDR2: SGHNT and YYREEE (reference sequence). The V gene lost 0 bases and the J gene lost 4 bases, with 13 bases spanning the gap. CDR3 sequence reads: CASSLGQPGVYGYTF. The CDR3, as DNA: TGTGCCAGCAGCTTGGGGCAGCCTGGAGTCTATGGCTACACCTTC.

Only a few counts were recorded for this clone. The gene calls are TRBV5-1 and TRBJ2-7, with D unclear. CDR1 is SGHRS and CDR2 is YFSETQ in the germline V gene. Trimming stripped 0 bases from V and 6 bases from J, with 10 bases between. The CDR3 runs 13 residues. CDR3 nucleotides: TGCGCCAGCAGCTTGGTATTATTGGGCGAGCAGTACTTC. Amino acids: CASSLVLLGEQYF.

Here the CDR3 reads CASSIAGRGIDTQYF. The CDR3 region has the DNA TGTGCCAGTAGTATAGCCGGGAGGGGAATAGATACGCAGTATTTT. The rearrangement uses TRBV19 and TRBJ2-3, with TRBD2 identical over 8 bases. The CDR3 extends over 15 amino acids. V lost 1 base, J lost 5 bases, and 5 bases stayed unmatched. Germline V gene sequence: CDR1 LNHDA, CDR2 SQIVND (reference sequence).

The chain recombines TRBV18 with TRBJ1-6; 7 nucleotides line up with TRBD1. The germline gives CDR1 KGHSH, CDR2 LQKENI. V shed 3 bases, J shed 7 bases, and the junction held 6 bases outside the gene matches. The CDR3 is 15 amino acids. The CDR3 DNA reads as TGTGCCAGCTCACCTGGACAGGCAAGCAATTCACCCCTCCACTTT. It codes for CASSPGQASNSPLHF.

The rearrangement uses TRBV18 and TRBJ2-7, with D possibly being TRBD2 (6 bases). Between the trimmed V and J ends, which lost 4 bases and 6 bases, there was a span of 19 bases. Looked up from germline, CDR1 is KGHSH and CDR2 is LQKENI. This CDR3 is 15 amino acids long. CDR3 DNA sequence: TGTGCCAGCTCACAAACCGGGCTCAGCGGGCTCGAGCAGTACTTC. It encodes CASSQTGLSGLEQYF.

This clone occurred once. This chain uses TRBV2 with TRBJ2-3; possibly TRBD2 for D (6 bases). Trimming shortened V by 6 bases and J by 4 bases, and 17 bases separated the two germline ends. The CDR3 is 15 amino acids. Germline V gene lookup returns CDR1 SNHLY and CDR2 FYNNEI. As DNA, the CDR3 is TGTGCCAGCAGCGGAGGGGCCGGGAGCGCAGATACGCAGTATTTT. Encoded protein: CASSGGAGSADTQYF.

In the case of this clone: The same CDR3 is also encoded by other DNA sequences in this sample. The chain uses TRBV19 and TRBJ2-3; D ambiguous. In germline, CDR1 is LNHDA, CDR2 SQIVND (reference sequence). Trimming pared 4 bases from V and 5 bases from J, leaving 4 bases between. CDR3 size: 11 residues. CDR3 bases: TGTGCCAGTAGTAGAAGAGATACGCAGTATTTT. This codes for CASSRRDTQYF.

A single count supports this clone. Other DNA sequences in the sample encode the same CDR3. This rearrangement joins TRBV19 to TRBJ1-2; D ambiguous. CDR3 length: 13 amino acids. Per germline, CDR1 LNHDA and CDR2 SQIVND (reference sequence). Trimming left V 7 bases short and J 2 bases short, with 11 bases between. CDR3 loop: CASTPDGNYGYTF. The CDR3 bases are TGTGCCAGTACCCCGGACGGGAACTATGGCTACACCTTC.

V and J are TRBV28 and TRBJ2-3; no reliable D call. Germline V gene sequence: CDR1 MDHEN, CDR2 SYDVKM. Trimming took off 4 bases at V and 5 bases at J, with 7 bases between the two ends. This CDR3 spans 12 amino acids. The CDR3 loop reads CASSSRVDTQYF. CDR3 DNA: TGTGCCAGCAGTTCTCGGGTAGATACGCAGTATTTT. Full variable domain (remainder filled in from reference TRBV28 and TRBJ2-3): DVKVTQSSRYLVKRTGEKVFLECVQDMDHENMFWYRQDPGLGLRLIYFSYDVKMKEKGDIPEGYSVSREKKERFSLILESASTNQTSMYLCASSSRVDTQYFGPGTRLTVL.

Remarks on this clone: At the DNA level, this CDR3 is encoded by other sequences in the same sample as well. This chain connects TRBV6-1 to TRBJ2-5; possibly TRBD1 for D (6 bases). The length of the CDR3 is 12 residues. The germline V gene has CDR1 MNHNS and CDR2 SASEGT. Trimming took off 3 bases at V and 4 bases at J, with 6 bases between the two ends. For the CDR3, the DNA is TGTGCCAGCAGTGACAGGGGAGAGACCCAGTACTTC. It translates to CASSDRGETQYF.

The V call is TRBV2, the J call TRBJ2-4; D is undetermined. Germline V lookup: CDR1 SNHLY, CDR2 FYNNEI. The length of the CDR3 is 14 residues. The V and J ends lost 6 bases and 2 bases respectively, with 11 bases between them. CDR3 coding DNA: TGTGCCAGCAGCCTCATGGGTACCAAAAACATTCAGTACTTC. Translating gives CASSLMGTKNIQYF.

This sequence joins TRBV11-3 and TRBJ2-1; 12 bases agree with TRBD2. Germline trimming cut 5 bases from V and 4 bases from J; bases unmatched to any gene: 6. In germline, CDR1 is SGHNT, CDR2 YENEEA. This CDR3 has 16 residues. CDR3 nucleotides: TGTGCCAGCAGCCTAACGGGACTAGCGGGTTACAATGAGCAGTTCTTC. Amino acid sequence: CASSLTGLAGYNEQFF.

For this clone: The junction and the germline gene differ at one end; a read error may be behind it. Other DNA sequences in this sample translate to the same CDR3. The CDR3 DNA reads TGTGCCACGGGACAGGGTTTCGACGAGCAATACTTC. Translating gives CATGQGFDEQYF. V usage is TRBV10-3 and J usage is TRBJ2-7; 9 nucleotides line up with TRBD1. The CDR3 covers 12 residues. Germline CDR1 ENHRY, CDR2 SYGVKD.

The V and J genes are TRBV5-6 and TRBJ2-1, with D possibly TRBD2 on 5 matching bases. Trimming pared 4 bases from V and 12 bases from J, leaving 17 bases between. CDR3 size: 13 residues. Germline V gene lookup returns CDR1 SGHDT and CDR2 YYEEEE. The CDR3 DNA follows: TGTGCCAGCAGCCCTCAACTAGGTCTAGGGCAGTTCTTC. Its protein product is CASSPQLGLGQFF. The variable domain in full, with the rest retrieved from reference TRBV5-6 and TRBJ2-1, is DAGVTQSPTHLIKTRGQQVTLRCSPKSGHDTVSWYQQALGQGPQFIFQYYEEEERQRGNFPDRFSGHQFPNYSSELNVNALLLGDSALYLCASSPQLGLGQFFGPGTRLTVL.

The genes are TRBV28 and TRBJ1-2, with TRBD1 as a possible D gene (5 bases). Germline V gene data show CDR1 as MDHEN and CDR2 as SYDVKM. This CDR3 contains 14 residues. V lost 7 bases to trimming and J lost 5 bases, with 17 bases between them. The CDR3 is CASNSKQQGYGYTF. The CDR3 coding sequence is TGTGCCAGCAACTCCAAACAGCAGGGATATGGCTACACCTTC.

The rearrangement joins TRBV5-1 to TRBJ2-2; 13 bases align to TRBD2. The trim removed 6 bases at V and 6 bases at J, leaving 8 bases unmatched. CDR1 and CDR2 from the germline V gene are SGHRS and YFSETQ. This CDR3 is built from 16 residues. The CDR3 protein is CASNVPGLAGAGELFF. Written as DNA, the CDR3 is TGCGCCAGCAACGTCCCCGGACTAGCGGGAGCCGGGGAGCTGTTTTTT.

Concerning this clone: Other DNA sequences of this sample code for an identical CDR3. The chain carries TRBV28 and TRBJ1-2; 9 bases fit TRBD1. The V gene's germline CDR1 is MDHEN and CDR2 SYDVKM. The CDR3 is made up of 13 amino acids. The J segment lost 5 bases and the V segment lost 4 bases, leaving 2 bases of the junction unmatched. The CDR3 is CASSSGQGYGYTF. DNA for the CDR3: TGTGCCAGCAGTTCGGGACAGGGATATGGCTACACCTTC.

This clone was seen more than once but under ten times. This chain joins TRBV5-1 and TRBJ2-7; D possibly matches TRBD1 or TRBD2 (5 bases each). The germline V and J ends were trimmed by 3 bases and 6 bases, with 10 bases remaining between them. The CDR3 runs 12 residues. The germline V gene has CDR1 SGHRS and CDR2 YFSETQ. DNA for the CDR3: TGCGCCAGCAGCTGGGACCCTAGCGAGCAGTACTTC. Amino acid sequence: CASSWDPSEQYF.

The J gene is TRBJ2-1, the V gene TRBV5-1; D is unclear. Between the trimmed V and J ends, which lost 0 bases and 2 bases, there was a span of 9 bases. Germline CDR1 SGHRS, CDR2 YFSETQ. The CDR3 runs 15 residues. The CDR3 protein is CASSLAPMAYNEQFF. The CDR3 DNA reads as TGCGCCAGCAGCTTGGCCCCGATGGCCTACAATGAGCAGTTCTTC.

V is TRBV6-5 and J is TRBJ2-4; 8 positions agree with TRBD2. Germline loops: CDR1 MNHEY, CDR2 SVGAGI. CDR3 length equals 15 residues. Losses at the gene ends were 4 bases for V and 2 bases for J; bases not matched to a gene: 4. The CDR3 sequence: CASSFSGSSKNIQYF. The DNA of the CDR3 is TGTGCCAGCAGTTTCAGCGGGAGTTCCAAAAACATTCAGTACTTC.

This sequence joins TRBV20-1 and TRBJ2-1; D is unclear. V lost 3 bases, J lost 10 bases, and 10 bases lay in between. Germline CDR1 and CDR2: DFQATT and SNEGSKA (reference sequence). This CDR3 is 11 amino acids long. CDR3 in amino acids: CSASFPREQFF. CDR3 bases: TGCAGTGCTAGCTTCCCCCGGGAGCAGTTCTTC.

In this sample, this clone turned up once. V usage is TRBV19 and J usage is TRBJ1-6, with 7 bases matching TRBD1. CDR3 length: 17 residues. V lost 5 bases, J lost 0 bases, and 7 bases stayed unmatched. Germline lookup yields CDR1 LNHDA and CDR2 SQIVND (reference sequence). The CDR3, as DNA: TGTGCCAGTAGTGCCGCCGGGACAGCCTCCTATAATTCACCCCTCCACTTT. It codes for CASSAAGTASYNSPLHF.

This sequence joins TRBV19 and TRBJ2-5, with TRBD1 matching over 10 bases. This CDR3 has 16 amino acids. Germline CDR1 LNHDA, CDR2 SQIVND (reference sequence). The V gene end was trimmed by 9 bases and the J gene end by 4 bases; junction bases not matched to a gene: 14. CDR3 in amino acids: CASSPGTGAFGETQYF. The CDR3 region has the DNA TGTGCCAGCAGTCCTGGGACAGGGGCTTTCGGAGAGACCCAGTACTTC. Looking up the rest from reference TRBV19 and TRBJ2-5 gives the full variable domain: DGGITQSPKYLFRKEGQNVTLSCEQNLNHDAMYWYRQDPGQGLRLIYYSQIVNDFQKGDIAEGYSVSREKKESFPLTVTSAQKNPTAFYLCASSPGTGAFGETQYFGPGTRLLVL.

This sequence joins TRBV6-5 and TRBJ1-4; D remains ambiguous. CDR1 and CDR2 (germline): MNHEY, SVGAGI. V gave up 4 bases and J gave up 7 bases, with 10 bases separating them. The CDR3 runs to 13 residues. The CDR3, as DNA: TGTGCCAGCAGTTCCCGGGGTGGTGAAAAACTGTTTTTT. Its protein is CASSSRGGEKLFF.

This clone was found once. The V call is TRBV5-5, the J call TRBJ2-7, with TRBD2 matching over 12 bases. Trimming took 4 bases from V and 5 from J; bases not matched to a gene: 7. The germline CDR1 and CDR2 sequences are SGHKS and YYEKEE (reference sequence). The CDR3 is 15 residues long. The CDR3, as DNA: TGTGCCAGCAGCGTCTCTAGCGGGAGGGCCGACGAGCAGTACTTC. It specifies CASSVSSGRADEQYF.

The rearrangement links TRBV7-2 to TRBJ2-1; 8 nucleotides align to TRBD1. The CDR3 length is 15 residues. V lost 4 bases and J lost 1; bases outside the gene matches: 3. Per the germline V gene, CDR1 is SGHTA and CDR2 is FQGNSA. CDR3 in amino acids: CASSWGQVSYNEQFF. The CDR3 region has the DNA TGTGCCAGCAGCTGGGGACAGGTATCCTACAATGAGCAGTTCTTC. Full variable domain (missing parts from reference TRBV7-2 and TRBJ2-1): GAGVSQSPSNKVTEKGKDVELRCDPISGHTALYWYRQSLGQGLEFLIYFQGNSAPDKSGLPSDRFSAERTGGSVSTLTIQRTQQEDSAVYLCASSWGQVSYNEQFFGPGTRLTVL.

The gene calls are TRBV6-1 and TRBJ1-5; D is unresolved. The CDR3 totals 17 residues. The V gene's germline CDR1 is MNHNS and CDR2 SASEGT. V dropped 1 base and J dropped 1 base, with 14 bases sitting between them. CDR3 nucleotide sequence: TGTGCCAGCAGTGAAGGTGCTGCACTGCTAAGCAATCAGCCCCAGCATTTT. As protein: CASSEGAALLSNQPQHF.

The rearrangement joins TRBV9 to TRBJ2-1; 7 bases line up with TRBD2. V was pared by 3 bases and J by 2 bases, with 5 bases of the junction left unmatched. Germline V CDR1 and CDR2: SGDLS, YYNGEE. The CDR3 runs to 15 residues. DNA for the CDR3: TGTGCCAGCAGCGGTGGCGGGAGTGCCTACAATGAGCAGTTCTTC. This sequence encodes CASSGGGSAYNEQFF.